A selection of T cell receptor beta chains follows, all from one sample in a study of CD8+CD57+ T cells in acquired aplastic anemia. MiXCR was run by TCRdb on the reads, yielding one entry per CDR3 protein. The sample contains some 280,000 distinct CDR3 sequences, 45% to 70% of which appear only once. Sequencing input: sorted CD4+, CD8+, or CD8+CD57+ T cells (not recorded which) from PBMCs. The receptors originated from a human donor with severe aplastic anemia or a healthy control (not recorded which). Both conserved end residues are part of each CDR3. The D gene is left open where the match is weak. Clone sizes are given selectively: once, few, many, or a class where the clone is expanded.

TRBV20-1,TRBD1,-,TRBJ2-6,TGCAGTGCCTCGGACAGGGCGAGGGGGGCCAACGTCCTGACTTTC,CSASDRARGANVLTF
TRBV5-6,TRBD2,many,TRBJ2-3,TGTGCCAGCAGCCGGGGGGGAAAGCGGGGGAGCACAGATACGCAGTATTTT,CASSRGGKRGSTDTQYF
TRBV20-1,-,-,TRBJ1-3,TGCAGTGCTAGCGCCGCGGGGGGTGGAAACACCATATATTTT,CSASAAGGGNTIYF
TRBV24-1,TRBD1,few,TRBJ1-5,TGTGCCACCAGTGATCCAGGGACAGGGAGGACCCCTCAGCCCCAGCATTTT,CATSDPGTGRTPQPQHF
TRBV29-1,TRBD1,-,TRBJ1-3,TGCAGCGTCGGCGACAGGGTTCCTGGAAACACCATATATTTT,CSVGDRVPGNTIYF
TRBV10-3,TRBD2,-,TRBJ2-1,TGTGCCATCAGAAGACTAGCGGGAAACAATGAGCAGTTCTTC,CAIRRLAGNNEQFF
TRBV7-8,-,-,TRBJ2-7,TGCGCCAGCAGCCAAGAGGCCGGGGGGCGGGGCGAGCAGTACTTC,CASSQEAGGRGEQYF
TRBV7-9,TRBD1,-,TRBJ1-4,TGTGCCAGCAGCGCCTACAGGGGGATGGGTGAAAAACCGTTTTTT,CASSAYRGMGEKPFF
TRBV7-7,-,-,TRBJ2-2,TGTGCTAACAGCTTTGCCAGGGACACCGGGGAGCTGTTTTTT,CANSFARDTGELFF
TRBV15,-,-,TRBJ2-3,TGTGCCACCAGCAGAGATCCTGGCGGGGCCACAGATACGCAGTATTTT,CATSRDPGGATDTQYF
TRBV20-1,TRBD2,few,TRBJ2-7,TGCAGTGCCCCGGGCCTAGCGGGAGATAGGGAGCAGTACTTC,CSAPGLAGDREQYF
TRBV7-2,-,-,TRBJ1-1,TGTGCCAGCAGCTTTTCGGTGAACACTGAAGCTTTCTTT,CASSFSVNTEAFF
TRBV7-9,TRBD1,-,TRBJ2-1,TGTGCCAGCAGCGCCGGGACAGGGGGATACAATGAGCAGTTCTTC,CASSAGTGGYNEQFF
TRBV20-1,TRBD1,-,TRBJ1-1,TGCAGTGCTAGAGTACAGGGGATAGACACTGAAGCTTTCTTT,CSARVQGIDTEAFF
TRBV7-2,TRBD2,few,TRBJ2-1,TGTGCCAGCAGCCCCGGGACTAGCGGGCTCAATGAGCAGTTCTTC,CASSPGTSGLNEQFF
TRBV7-9,TRBD1,-,TRBJ1-2,TGTGCCAGCAGCCCAGGGGGCACACAGCCTCTTAACTATGGCTACACCTTC,CASSPGGTQPLNYGYTF
TRBV7-2,TRBD1,-,TRBJ1-1,TGTGCCAGCAGCCCCGGACAGGAGACCTCAGAAATGAACACTGAAGCTTTCTTT,CASSPGQETSEMNTEAFF
TRBV9,-,many,TRBJ2-5,TGTGCCAGCAGCTCCCATGGGATTTCGAGGGAGACCCAGTACTTC,CASSSHGISRETQYF
TRBV5-1,-,-,TRBJ1-3,TGCGCCAGCACTTCGTGGGGCGGGGGGGCGAACACCATATATTTT,CASTSWGGGANTIYF
TRBV5-1,-,-,TRBJ2-7,TGCGCCAGCAGCCTAGGGGAGATCCCCTACGAGCAGTACTTC,CASSLGEIPYEQYF
TRBV25-1,TRBD2,-,TRBJ2-3,TGTGCCAGCAGTGAAGGACTAGCGTATACCGCCACAGATACGCAGTATTTT,CASSEGLAYTATDTQYF
TRBV2,TRBD1,-,TRBJ1-6,TGTGCCAGCAGTGCAGGGGGAATGGGCTCCTATAATTCACCCCTCCACTTT,CASSAGGMGSYNSPLHF
TRBV14,-,-,TRBJ1-4,TGTGCCAGCAGTTACAGGGACGGCGAAAAACTGTTTTTT,CASSYRDGEKLFF
TRBV20-1,-,many,TRBJ2-7,TGCAGTGCTAGAGATCAGGGGTACGAGCAGTACTTC,CSARDQGYEQYF
TRBV5-8,-,many,TRBJ1-1,TGTGCCAGCAGCTATGACAGGCTAACGATGAAGCTGCCTGAAGCTTTCTTT,CASSYDRLTMKLPEAFF
TRBV4-2,-,many,TRBJ2-2,TGTGCCAGCAGCCAAGTCATGGGGCAGGCGTCCTTCACCGGGGAGCTGTTTTTT,CASSQVMGQASFTGELFF
TRBV24-1,TRBD1,-,TRBJ1-4,TGTGCCACCAGCGATCACGGGACAGGGCCGTATGAAAGACTGTTTTTT,CATSDHGTGPYERLFF
TRBV10-3,-,-,TRBJ2-1,TGTGCCATCAGTGAGTCCCGGGGAGAGCAGTTCTTC,CAISESRGEQFF
TRBV28,-,few,TRBJ1-1,TGTGCCAGCAGTTTCAGGGCCGGCAGCACTGAAGCTTTCTTT,CASSFRAGSTEAFF
TRBV7-3,-,-,TRBJ2-5,TGTGCCAGCAGCTTAGATTCGATTGGTTCCTACGAAGAGACCCAGTACTTC,CASSLDSIGSYEETQYF
TRBV19,TRBD2,-,TRBJ2-7,TGTGCCAGTAGTCCTAGCGGGAGGAGCTCCTACGAGCAGTACTTC,CASSPSGRSSYEQYF
TRBV29-1,-,-,TRBJ1-5,TGCAGCGTCAGGGATCCCAATCAGCCCCAGCATTTT,CSVRDPNQPQHF
TRBV6-5,-,-,TRBJ2-2,TGTGCCAGCAGTTATTGGCAGAACACCGGGGAGCTGTTTTTT,CASSYWQNTGELFF
TRBV11-2,TRBD2,many,TRBJ2-2,TGTGCCAGCAGCTTAGGGACTAGCACCGGGGAGCTGTTTTTT,CASSLGTSTGELFF
TRBV20-1,TRBD2,-,TRBJ2-7,TGCAGTGCTAGTACTAGCGGGAGGATGTACGAGCAGTACTTC,CSASTSGRMYEQYF
TRBV5-4,-,-,TRBJ1-3,TGTGCCAGCAGCCCAGTATTCTCTGGAAACACCATATATTTT,CASSPVFSGNTIYF
TRBV2,TRBD2,-,TRBJ2-1,TGTGCCAGCAGCGCGATAGCGGGGGGATACAATGAGCAGTTCTTC,CASSAIAGGYNEQFF
TRBV24-1,-,-,TRBJ1-3,TGTGCTTCCAGTGACGCATCCGCTGGAAACACCATATATTTT,CASSDASAGNTIYF
TRBV25-1,TRBD1,-,TRBJ1-2,TGTGCCAGCAGCGACAGGGAGAGCTATGGCTACACCTTC,CASSDRESYGYTF
TRBV24-1,-,-,TRBJ1-5,TGTGCCAGCGAAAGGGGAGGTAATCAGCCCCAGCATTTT,CASERGGNQPQHF
TRBV24-1,TRBD1,-,TRBJ1-2,TGTGCCACCAGTGATGGAGACAGGGGTGGCTATGGCTACACCTTC,CATSDGDRGGYGYTF
TRBV11-2,TRBD1,many,TRBJ2-2,TGTGCCAGCAGCTTAGGGGACAGGGGAATCGGGGAGCTGTTTTTT,CASSLGDRGIGELFF
TRBV19,-,-,TRBJ2-7,TGTGCCACGAACAAAGGCCAGGGAGGCGAGCAGTACTTC,CATNKGQGGEQYF
TRBV19,-,-,TRBJ1-2,TGTGCCAGTAGTAGGGGGGGGCACTATGGCTACACCTTC,CASSRGGHYGYTF
TRBV7-8,-,few,TRBJ2-2,TGTGCCAGCAGCTTAACAGGGTTTGGGAACACCGGGGAGCTGTTTTTT,CASSLTGFGNTGELFF
TRBV20-1,TRBD1,-,TRBJ2-3,TGCAGTGCTAGAGATCTGCGGGGACAGGTCACAGATACGCAGTATTTT,CSARDLRGQVTDTQYF
TRBV25-1,-,-,TRBJ1-1,TGTGCCAGCAGTGCCCCTTGGGGCAGGACCTACGGTGAAGCTTTCTTT,CASSAPWGRTYGEAFF
TRBV24-1,TRBD2,-,TRBJ2-1,TGTGCCACCAGTGGATCTAGCGGGGTGGATGAGCAGTTCTTC,CATSGSSGVDEQFF
TRBV9,-,many,TRBJ2-3,TGTGCCAGCAGCGTAGTTGAGGGGCCAAGGACGCAGTATTTT,CASSVVEGPRTQYF
TRBV30,TRBD2,many,TRBJ2-1,TGTGCCTGGAACCCGGGACTAACCTACAATGAGCAGTTCTTC,CAWNPGLTYNEQFF
TRBV7-2,-,few,TRBJ2-5,TGTGCCAGCAGCTCCGGGGCAGGGATGCAGCAGCCCCAGTACTTC,CASSSGAGMQQPQYF
TRBV20-1,-,once,TRBJ1-2,TGCAGTGCCGAGCCCCGGAGATACTATGGCTACACCTTC,CSAEPRRYYGYTF
TRBV29-1,-,-,TRBJ1-1,TGCAGCGTCACGAACATGAACACTGAAGCTTTCTTT,CSVTNMNTEAFF
TRBV20-1,TRBD2,-,TRBJ2-1,TGCAGTGCTAGAGTACTGACTAGCGGGAGCAATGAGCAGTTCTTC,CSARVLTSGSNEQFF
TRBV7-2,-,many,TRBJ2-2,TGTGCCAGCAGCTTGGGACTCCCTGGGACCGGGGAGCTGTTTTTT,CASSLGLPGTGELFF
TRBV7-9,-,few,TRBJ1-1,TGTGCCAGCAGCCCGGAGGGGGTGGGTACTGAAGCTTTCTTT,CASSPEGVGTEAFF
TRBV29-1,-,-,TRBJ2-7,TGCAGCGCCGCACCCGGTGGCTCCTACGAGCAGTACTTC,CSAAPGGSYEQYF
TRBV27,-,few,TRBJ2-7,TGTGCCAGCAGCTCCGAAACCCGGGGCCCACTCGAGCAGTACTTC,CASSSETRGPLEQYF
TRBV12-3/TRBV12-4,-,many,TRBJ1-5,TGTGCCAGCAGTTTCCGGACAGCCGGTAGCAATCAGCCCCAGCATTTT,CASSFRTAGSNQPQHF
TRBV6-5,-,many,TRBJ2-7,TGTGCCAGCAGTTTGGAGGGCCCAGGCGCCTACGAGCAGTACTTC,CASSLEGPGAYEQYF